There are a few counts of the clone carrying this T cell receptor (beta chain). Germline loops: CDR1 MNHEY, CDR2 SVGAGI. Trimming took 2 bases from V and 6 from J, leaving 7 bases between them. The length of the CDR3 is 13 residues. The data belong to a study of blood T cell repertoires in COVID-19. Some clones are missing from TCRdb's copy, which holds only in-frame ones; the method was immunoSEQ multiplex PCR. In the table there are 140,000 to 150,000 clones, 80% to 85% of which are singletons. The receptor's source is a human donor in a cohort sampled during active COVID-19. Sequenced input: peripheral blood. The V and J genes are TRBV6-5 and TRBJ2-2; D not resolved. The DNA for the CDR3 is TGTGCCAGCAGTTACGCGAGGCCCGGGGAGCTGTTTTTT. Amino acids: CASSYARPGELFF.